Listed below are T cell receptor beta chains from one sample, sequenced in a study of beta chain features in type 1 diabetes. Assay used: immunoSEQ multiplex PCR; TCRdb lists only in-frame clones, some missing. The data show more than 150,000 clones, approximately 8.8% seen once. Sequencing used central memory CD4+ T cells from blood. Source of these receptors: a woman aged 25 to 45 with type 1 diabetes. CDR3s include the opening cysteine and the closing phenylalanine or tryptophan. A D gene is named only where the DNA matches it firmly. The size entry is marked missing in some rows and otherwise reads once, few, many or a size class.

cdr3_length	clone_size	j_call	v_call	d_call	cdr3_nt	cdr3_aa
15	.	TRBJ2-1	TRBV18	.	TGTGCCAGCTCGTTCTCGGGCGGGATCTCCCATGAGCAGTTCTTC	CASSFSGGISHEQFF
14	.	TRBJ2-7	TRBV15	.	TGTGCCACCAGCAGAGGAGGGCAGGCCTACGAGCAGTACTTC	CATSRGGQAYEQYF
15	few	TRBJ2-7	TRBV5-1	TRBD1	TGCGCCAGCAGCGCGACCGGGACAGGTTCAACCCCTCGGTACTTC	CASSATGTGSTPRYF
16	.	TRBJ2-5	TRBV28	TRBD1	TGTGCCAGCAGCCGCATCAGACAGGGTCCGCAAGAGACCCAGTACTTC	CASSRIRQGPQETQYF
15	few	TRBJ2-5	TRBV5-1	TRBD2	TGCGCCAGCAGCTTGTCACCAGGGAGGGTGGAGACCCAGTACTTC	CASSLSPGRVETQYF
16	.	TRBJ1-2	TRBV4-1	.	TGCGCCAGCAGCCAAGACGGGGTAGGGATGTCCTATGGCTACACCTTC	CASSQDGVGMSYGYTF
11	few	TRBJ2-5	TRBV20-1	.	TGCAGTGCTAGAGAATCGGAGACCCAGTACTTC	CSARESETQYF
13	few	TRBJ2-3	TRBV6-5	.	TGTGCCAGCAGTTACGGGGGGGCGGGTACGCAGTATTTT	CASSYGGAGTQYF
13	.	TRBJ1-2	TRBV28	.	TGTGCCAGCAGTTTTGGGGGAGGCTATGGCTACACCTTC	CASSFGGGYGYTF
17	few	TRBJ2-4	TRBV11-1	.	TGTGCCAGCACCCAACTTGGGGCAGGGAAGACAGGAAACATTCAGTACTTC	CASTQLGAGKTGNIQYF
14	.	TRBJ2-5	TRBV29-1	.	TGCAGCGTTGTCGGTCTAGCAGACCAAGAGACCCAGTACTTC	CSVVGLADQETQYF
16	few	TRBJ1-2	TRBV25-1	.	TGTGCCAGCAGTTCCTTAGGAGGACAGAGTTACTATGGCTACACCTTC	CASSSLGGQSYYGYTF
15	few	TRBJ2-5	TRBV7-9	.	TGTGCCAGCAGCTTATCATTGGGCCTCAAAGAGACCCAGTACTTC	CASSLSLGLKETQYF
14	.	TRBJ1-3	TRBV29-1	TRBD1	TGCAGCGGGTCAACAGGGGGCGCAGGAAACACCATATATTTT	CSGSTGGAGNTIYF
12	.	TRBJ2-7	TRBV2	.	TGTGCCAGCAGTGAATTGAGCTACGAGCAGTACTTC	CASSELSYEQYF
14	few	TRBJ1-1	TRBV11-3	.	TGTGCCAGCAGCTTAGGGACAATGAACACTGAAGCTTTCTTT	CASSLGTMNTEAFF
15	few	TRBJ1-5	TRBV9	.	TGTGCCAGCAGCGTAGCAGGAGGATTCAATCAGCCCCAGCATTTT	CASSVAGGFNQPQHF
16	.	TRBJ2-1	TRBV6-6	TRBD2	TGTGCCAGCAGATTTCGGCTAGCGGGAGTTAGCAATGAGCAGTTCTTC	CASRFRLAGVSNEQFF
13	.	TRBJ1-1	TRBV5-4	.	TGTGCCAGCAGCTTCCAGCGGAACACTGAAGCTTTCTTT	CASSFQRNTEAFF
15	few	TRBJ2-7	TRBV5-1	TRBD1	TGCGCCAGCAGCTTGGCCCAGGGGGCGACCTACGAGCAGTACTTC	CASSLAQGATYEQYF
15	.	TRBJ2-1	TRBV11-2	TRBD2	TGTGCCAGCAGTCCAACGGGAGGGCGATACAATGAGCAGTTCTTC	CASSPTGGRYNEQFF
13	few	TRBJ2-7	TRBV18	.	TGTGCCAGCTCACCAGCCAGTACCCACGAGCAGTACTTC	CASSPASTHEQYF
13	few	TRBJ1-5	TRBV30	.	TGTGCCTGGAGTGAATATAGCAATCAGCCCCAGCATTTT	CAWSEYSNQPQHF
12	few	TRBJ2-3	TRBV19	.	TGTGCCAGTAGTTATGGGGGCGATACGCAGTATTTT	CASSYGGDTQYF
14	.	TRBJ1-2	TRBV28	.	TGTGCCAGCACTATGAACGCGTCTCCTTATGGCTACACCTTC	CASTMNASPYGYTF
13	.	TRBJ1-1	TRBV18	.	TGTGCCAGCTCACCTATCAGGAACACTGAAGCTTTCTTT	CASSPIRNTEAFF
15	.	TRBJ1-2	TRBV30	.	TGTGCCTGGAGTGTAGCCCCGTTAGCTAACTATGGCTACACCTTC	CAWSVAPLANYGYTF
12	few	TRBJ2-5	TRBV5-1	.	TGCGCCAGCCACAGGGACCAAGAGACCCAGTACTTC	CASHRDQETQYF
14	few	TRBJ1-2	TRBV27	TRBD1	TGTGCCAGCAGTTTAGGACAGGGGACGTTTGGCTACACCTTC	CASSLGQGTFGYTF
12	few	TRBJ2-3	TRBV11-2	.	TGTGCCAGCAGTCCTAACACAGATACGCAGTATTTT	CASSPNTDTQYF
16	.	TRBJ1-5	TRBV30	.	TGTGCCTGGAGTGTACCCAGGGGTCCCTCCAATCAGCCCCAGCATTTT	CAWSVPRGPSNQPQHF
13	.	TRBJ2-5	TRBV19	.	TGTGCCAGTAGTAAAGACAGTGAAGAGACCCAGTACTTC	CASSKDSEETQYF
14	few	TRBJ2-7	TRBV7-3	.	TGTGCCAGCAGCAAAAACGGGGGAAGATACGAGCAGTACTTC	CASSKNGGRYEQYF
14	.	TRBJ2-4	TRBV7-9	.	TGTGCCAGCAGCTTAGCGGGACAACAAAACATTCAGTACTTC	CASSLAGQQNIQYF
15	few	TRBJ2-1	TRBV11-2	TRBD1	TGTGCCAGCAGCCCAGACAGGGAAAGGTACAATGAGCAGTTCTTC	CASSPDRERYNEQFF
16	.	TRBJ2-1	TRBV5-6	.	TGTGCCAGCAGCTTGCCCGGGACTGATGGCCGCAATGAGCAGTTCTTC	CASSLPGTDGRNEQFF
13	few	TRBJ2-2	TRBV6-1	.	TGTGCCAGCACCGAACGGGAGACCGGGGAGCTGTTTTTT	CASTERETGELFF
13	few	TRBJ2-1	TRBV10-2	.	TGCGCCAGCACCGGGAGCTCCTACAATGAGCAGTTCTTC	CASTGSSYNEQFF
15	.	TRBJ2-5	TRBV5-1	.	TGCGCCAGCAGCTTGGCGTCAGGGGCACAGGAGACCCAGTACTTC	CASSLASGAQETQYF
13	.	TRBJ2-5	TRBV29-1	.	TGCAGCGTTGAAGTTACAAGACAAGAGACCCAGTACTTC	CSVEVTRQETQYF
13	.	TRBJ2-7	TRBV2	TRBD2	TGTGCCAGCCTCGGACTAGCGGGAGTCGAGCAGTACTTC	CASLGLAGVEQYF
12	.	TRBJ2-5	TRBV6-5	.	TGTGCCAGCAGTTACCTCCAAGAGACCCAGTACTTC	CASSYLQETQYF
16	few	TRBJ2-1	TRBV19	.	TGTGCCAGTAGTATGAGGGGGAGGGCCGTCGACAATGAGCAGTTCTTC	CASSMRGRAVDNEQFF
15	few	TRBJ2-3	TRBV5-1	.	TGCGCCAGCAGCCCGTATACGGGAGCCACAGATACGCAGTATTTT	CASSPYTGATDTQYF
14	.	TRBJ2-3	TRBV5-6	.	TGTGCCAGCAGCCTTCCACAGGGCACAGATACGCAGTATTTT	CASSLPQGTDTQYF